Listed here are 11 T cell receptor beta chains from one sample, sequenced in a study of control samples from healthy donors and cancer patients. Sequenced by immunoSEQ multiplex PCR; TCRdb stores in-frame clones only, minus some. The table records around 30,000 clones, more than 85% of them present only once. Sequenced input: PBMCs. Source of these receptors: a woman between 40 and 55 years old with lung cancer.

V usage is TRBV7-8 and J usage is TRBJ1-2; D gene unclear. Looked up from germline, CDR1 is SGHVS and CDR2 is FQNEAQ. CDR3 length equals 13 residues. V lost 1 base and J lost 4, with 7 bases in between. CDR3 sequence reads: CASSLDPTYGYTF. CDR3 in DNA: TGTGCCAGCAGCTTAGACCCAACCTATGGCTACACCTTC. The full variable domain, in which reference TRBV7-8 and TRBJ1-2 provide the parts outside the CDR3, is GAGVSQSPRYKVAKRGQDVALRCDPISGHVSLFWYQQALGQGPEFLTYFQNEAQLDKSGLPSDRFFAERPEGSVSTLKIQRTQQEDSAVYLCASSLDPTYGYTFGSGTRLTVV.

The J gene is TRBJ1-2, the V gene TRBV5-6; 10 bases map to TRBD1. The CDR3 covers 14 residues. CDR1 is SGHDT and CDR2 is YYEEEE in the germline V gene. Trimming took 5 bases from V and 4 from J; bases not matched to a gene: 5. The CDR3 coding sequence is TGTGCCAGCAGGACTGGACAGGGGGTCTATGGCTACACCTTC. It translates to CASRTGQGVYGYTF.

The rearrangement joins TRBV7-2 to TRBJ2-1; D is possibly TRBD2 (5 bases). Germline-derived CDR1 and CDR2 are SGHTA and FQGNSA. There are 14 residues in the CDR3. Deletions cut 2 bases from V and 10 bases from J, with 15 bases between. The chain's CDR3 is CASSLNALAGEQFF. CDR3 nucleotide sequence: TGTGCCAGCAGCTTAAACGCCCTAGCCGGCGAGCAGTTCTTC. Full variable domain (outside the CDR3, taken from reference TRBV7-2 and TRBJ2-1): GAGVSQSPSNKVTEKGKDVELRCDPISGHTALYWYRQSLGQGLEFLIYFQGNSAPDKSGLPSDRFSAERTGGSVSTLTIQRTQQEDSAVYLCASSLNALAGEQFFGPGTRLTVL.

Details on this clone: One end of the junction is discordant with germline, which a read error may explain. This rearrangement joins TRBV28 to TRBJ2-5; the D call may be TRBD1 or TRBD2 (6 bases each). The CDR3 consists of 16 residues. Germline CDR1 reads MDHEN; CDR2 reads SYDVKM. DNA for the CDR3: TGTGCCAGCAGCCCTCCCCTAATCGGGGGCCAAGGGACCCAGTACTTC. This gives the protein CASSPPLIGGQGTQYF.

The chain combines TRBV29-1 with TRBJ1-1; no clear D gene. CDR1 SQVTM and CDR2 ANQGSEA come from the germline V gene. The CDR3 length is 12 residues. Trimming stripped 3 bases from V and 5 bases from J, with 10 bases between. The CDR3 protein is CSVDLGFTEAFF. In nucleotides, the CDR3 is TGCAGCGTTGACTTAGGATTTACTGAAGCTTTCTTT.

This clone was counted between two and nine times. The gene calls are TRBV14 and TRBJ1-1; D is undetermined. CDR1 SGHDN and CDR2 FVKESK come from the germline V gene. This CDR3 has 14 residues. The V end was cut by 4 bases, the J end by 6 bases, with 15 bases between. As DNA, the CDR3 is TGTGCCAGCAGCCCCTCGAGAGGGCTGGCTGAAGCTTTCTTT. Translated, it gives CASSPSRGLAEAFF. Together with reference TRBV14 and TRBJ1-1, the CDR3 gives the full variable domain: EAGVTQFPSHSVIEKGQTVTLRCDPISGHDNLYWYRRVMGKEIKFLLHFVKESKQDESGMPNNRFLAERTGGTYSTLKVQPAELEDSGVYFCASSPSRGLAEAFFGQGTRLTVV.

V gene TRBV4-3 combines with J gene TRBJ1-3, with D possibly being TRBD1 (5 bases). The CDR3 is 16 residues long. Germline V gene lookup returns CDR1 LGHNA and CDR2 YSLEER. The germline V and J ends were trimmed by 0 bases and 3 bases, with 12 bases remaining between them. The CDR3 coding sequence is TGCGCCAGCAGCCAAGAAACAGGCCAGGGTGGAAACACCATATATTTT. Translation: CASSQETGQGGNTIYF.

V is TRBV4-2 and J is TRBJ1-5; D not resolved. From germline, CDR1 is LGHNA and CDR2 YNFKEQ. V lost 0 bases and J 6 bases, leaving 3 bases between the germline ends. The CDR3 has 12 amino acids. The CDR3 DNA reads as TGTGCCAGCAGCCAAGATAGTCAGCCCCAGCATTTT. This translates into CASSQDSQPQHF.

The V call is TRBV5-1, the J call TRBJ1-4, with TRBD1 as a possible D gene (6 bases). Trimming pared 3 bases from V and 6 bases from J, leaving 18 bases between. This CDR3 comprises 16 residues. Per germline, CDR1 SGHRS and CDR2 YFSETQ. In DNA, the CDR3 is TGCGCCAGCAGCTCCAACAGGGAACGGGTTGATGAAAAACTGTTTTTT. Amino acids: CASSSNRERVDEKLFF.

This clone occurred a few times. The genes are TRBV11-2 and TRBJ2-5; 9 bases match TRBD1. CDR3 size: 15 residues. Germline CDR1 is SGHAT and CDR2 is FQNNGV. J gave up 5 bases and V 4 bases, and 8 bases lay outside the gene matches. DNA of the CDR3: TGTGCCAGCAGCTCAAACAGGGGGCGCGGCGAGACCCAGTACTTC. Amino acids: CASSSNRGRGETQYF.

V usage is TRBV18 and J usage is TRBJ2-7, with 7 nucleotides matching TRBD1. The CDR3 sequence is 15 residues long. CDR1 is KGHSH, CDR2 LQKENI, per germline. Trimming at V came to 3 bases and at J to 4 bases, leaving 9 bases not matched to a gene. CDR3 loop: CASSPKSGTAYEQYF. The CDR3 DNA follows: TGTGCCAGCTCACCTAAATCTGGGACAGCTTACGAGCAGTACTTC.